These T cell receptor beta chains were read from a single sample in a study of blood T cell repertoires in COVID-19. Generated by immunoSEQ multiplex PCR, the TCRdb table keeps only in-frame clones and is missing some. Here the sample spans 200,000 to 250,000 clones, 86% being singletons. Sequencing input: peripheral blood. The receptors stem from a man aged 25-45 years who had recovered from COVID-19. Each CDR3 is given with its conserved first and last residue. The order of the fields is J gene, clone size, D gene, V gene, CDR3 DNA, CDR3 protein. D genes are given only for firm matches. Size tells how often a clone was seen (once, few, many) or the class of an expanded clone, and some rows leave it out.

J gene: TRBJ2-7; clone size: once; D gene: TRBD1; V gene: TRBV10-2; CDR3 DNA: TGCGCCAGCAGTTTCCGAGACAGGGTCACCTACGAGCAGTACTTC; CDR3 protein: CASSFRDRVTYEQYF
J gene: TRBJ2-2; clone size: .; D gene: .; V gene: TRBV11-3; CDR3 DNA: TGTGCCAGCAGCTTAGATGACACCCCGAACACCGGGGAGCTGTTTTTT; CDR3 protein: CASSLDDTPNTGELFF
J gene: TRBJ1-5; clone size: .; D gene: TRBD1; V gene: TRBV11-2; CDR3 DNA: TGTGCCAGCAGCTTAGAAGGGACAGCAAATCAGCCCCAGCATTTT; CDR3 protein: CASSLEGTANQPQHF
J gene: TRBJ1-2; clone size: .; D gene: TRBD1; V gene: TRBV27; CDR3 DNA: TGTGCCAGCAGTTTCCAGGGGGCGGGCTATGGCTACACCTTC; CDR3 protein: CASSFQGAGYGYTF
J gene: TRBJ1-1; clone size: few; D gene: .; V gene: TRBV4-2; CDR3 DNA: TGTGCCAGCAGCCAAGATAGAATCGGGAACACTGAAGCTTTCTTT; CDR3 protein: CASSQDRIGNTEAFF
J gene: TRBJ2-3; clone size: .; D gene: TRBD2; V gene: TRBV19; CDR3 DNA: TGTGCCAGTAGTACCTCTAGCGGGGTGGGGCCAGATACGCAGTATTTT; CDR3 protein: CASSTSSGVGPDTQYF
J gene: TRBJ2-3; clone size: .; D gene: TRBD1; V gene: TRBV7-6; CDR3 DNA: TGTGCCAGCAGCTACAGGACAGGGGCGAAAGATACGCAGTATTTT; CDR3 protein: CASSYRTGAKDTQYF
J gene: TRBJ1-2; clone size: .; D gene: .; V gene: TRBV7-2; CDR3 DNA: TGTGCCAGCAGCTTAGCGCAGGAGGGTGGCTACACCTTC; CDR3 protein: CASSLAQEGGYTF
J gene: TRBJ2-3; clone size: few; D gene: TRBD2; V gene: TRBV3-1/TRBV3-2; CDR3 DNA: TGTGCCAGCAGCCAAGATGGGCGGGGGGGTACAGATACGCAGTATTTT; CDR3 protein: CASSQDGRGGTDTQYF
J gene: TRBJ1-6; clone size: .; D gene: TRBD1; V gene: TRBV18; CDR3 DNA: TGTGCCAGCTCCCCCGGAACGGGACAGGGTTATTCACCCCTCCACTTT; CDR3 protein: CASSPGTGQGYSPLHF
J gene: TRBJ2-3; clone size: .; D gene: TRBD2; V gene: TRBV7-2; CDR3 DNA: TGTGCCAGCAGCTTATGGGAGGGTACGCAGTATTTT; CDR3 protein: CASSLWEGTQYF
J gene: TRBJ2-1; clone size: .; D gene: .; V gene: TRBV6-5; CDR3 DNA: TGTGCCAGCAGTCTCGGACAGTTTCAAAATGAGCAGTTCTTC; CDR3 protein: CASSLGQFQNEQFF
J gene: TRBJ2-7; clone size: .; D gene: TRBD1; V gene: TRBV2; CDR3 DNA: TGTGCCAGTCTCATCCTGACAGGGCGAAACTACGAGCAGTACTTC; CDR3 protein: CASLILTGRNYEQYF
J gene: TRBJ2-7; clone size: .; D gene: TRBD1; V gene: TRBV19; CDR3 DNA: TGTGCCAGTAGTATCGGGACAGGAGTTAACGAGCAGTACTTC; CDR3 protein: CASSIGTGVNEQYF
J gene: TRBJ1-1; clone size: .; D gene: .; V gene: TRBV9; CDR3 DNA: TGTGCCAGCAGCGATCCGTCCAGGGACACTGAAGCTTTCTTT; CDR3 protein: CASSDPSRDTEAFF
J gene: TRBJ2-4; clone size: .; D gene: .; V gene: TRBV4-3; CDR3 DNA: TGCGCCAGCAGCCAAGACAGGCATGGCATTCAGTACTTC; CDR3 protein: CASSQDRHGIQYF
J gene: TRBJ2-1; clone size: .; D gene: TRBD1; V gene: TRBV7-9; CDR3 DNA: TGTGCCAGCAGCCACACCAGGACAGGGGAAGAGTCCTACAATGAGCAGTTCTTC; CDR3 protein: CASSHTRTGEESYNEQFF
J gene: TRBJ2-3; clone size: .; D gene: .; V gene: TRBV27; CDR3 DNA: TGTGCCAGCAGTCCCGTACCCCGGGATACGCAGTATTTT; CDR3 protein: CASSPVPRDTQYF
J gene: TRBJ1-3; clone size: .; D gene: .; V gene: TRBV3-1/TRBV3-2; CDR3 DNA: TGTGCCAGCAGCACAGAAGAGCAGACCACCATATATTTT; CDR3 protein: CASSTEEQTTIYF
J gene: TRBJ1-1; clone size: .; D gene: .; V gene: TRBV11-2; CDR3 DNA: TGTGCCAGCAGCTTAGATTTTGGGTGGTCGAGGGACACTGAAGCTTTCTTT; CDR3 protein: CASSLDFGWSRDTEAFF
J gene: TRBJ1-1; clone size: .; D gene: .; V gene: TRBV5-1; CDR3 DNA: TGCGCCAGCAGCCCGGAGTGGGAGGTCACTGAAGCTTTCTTT; CDR3 protein: CASSPEWEVTEAFF
J gene: TRBJ2-1; clone size: .; D gene: .; V gene: TRBV7-9; CDR3 DNA: TGTGCCAGCAGCCTTTTCGACAATGAGCAGTTCTTC; CDR3 protein: CASSLFDNEQFF
J gene: TRBJ1-2; clone size: once; D gene: TRBD1; V gene: TRBV18; CDR3 DNA: TGTGCCAGCTCACCCTCCCGGGACAGATTTTATGGCTACACCTTC; CDR3 protein: CASSPSRDRFYGYTF
J gene: TRBJ2-2; clone size: .; D gene: .; V gene: TRBV5-6; CDR3 DNA: TGTGCCAGCAGGGTCGGAGCCGGGGAGCTGTTTTTT; CDR3 protein: CASRVGAGELFF
J gene: TRBJ2-1; clone size: .; D gene: TRBD2; V gene: TRBV3-1/TRBV3-2; CDR3 DNA: TGTGCCAGCAGCCCCTCTAAAGGGAGGGAGGTTTACAATGAGCAGTTCTTC; CDR3 protein: CASSPSKGREVYNEQFF
J gene: TRBJ1-3; clone size: few; D gene: TRBD1; V gene: TRBV6-8; CDR3 DNA: TGTGCCAGCAGTACCAACAGGGGACCTGGAAACACCATATATTTT; CDR3 protein: CASSTNRGPGNTIYF
J gene: TRBJ2-3; clone size: .; D gene: TRBD1; V gene: TRBV4-2; CDR3 DNA: TGTGCCAGCAGCCAACTGGACAGGGGGTCATGGAATTCAAATACGCAGTATTTT; CDR3 protein: CASSQLDRGSWNSNTQYF
J gene: TRBJ1-2; clone size: .; D gene: TRBD1; V gene: TRBV30; CDR3 DNA: TGTGCCTGGAGACATATACCGGGACAGGGTATCTATGGCTACACCTTC; CDR3 protein: CAWRHIPGQGIYGYTF
J gene: TRBJ1-2; clone size: few; D gene: .; V gene: TRBV2; CDR3 DNA: TGTGCCAGCAGAATTGGGGGGGGAAAGGGCTACACCTTC; CDR3 protein: CASRIGGGKGYTF
J gene: TRBJ1-6; clone size: .; D gene: .; V gene: TRBV2; CDR3 DNA: TGTGCCGACGGCAGGGGAAATTCACCCCTCCACTTT; CDR3 protein: CADGRGNSPLHF
J gene: TRBJ1-1; clone size: .; D gene: .; V gene: TRBV19; CDR3 DNA: TGTGCCAGTAGTATGGGGGGGTCTGAAGCTTTCTTT; CDR3 protein: CASSMGGSEAFF